The 16 T cell receptor beta chains below were found in one sample sequenced in a study of T cell changes during pregnancy in multiple sclerosis. Method: immunoSEQ multiplex PCR; TCRdb's copy keeps in-frame clones and lacks some. The repertoire holds approximately 35,000 clones, with roughly 90% as singletons. The source was CD4+ T cells from peripheral blood mononuclear cells, collected in the second trimester of pregnancy. The receptors were sampled from a female donor in good health, enrolled as a control in a pregnancy study.

This chain connects TRBV4-3 to TRBJ1-2; the match to TRBD1 covers 7 bases. Germline V gene lookup returns CDR1 LGHNA and CDR2 YSLEER. Unmatched junction bases numbered 3, after V lost 3 bases and J lost 5 bases. The CDR3 has 13 residues. The CDR3 DNA reads as TGCGCCAGCAGCCACGGGACAGAGTATGGCTACACCTTC. It is translated as CASSHGTEYGYTF.

The V call is TRBV18, the J call TRBJ1-5; 7 bases map to TRBD1. Germline values: CDR1 KGHSH, CDR2 LQKENI. The CDR3 sequence is 18 residues long. The V gene end was trimmed by 1 base and the J gene end by 3 bases; junction bases not matched to a gene: 12. CDR3 coding DNA: TGTGCCAGCTCACCACGGGCAGGGGGGAAGGTTGACAATCAGCCCCAGCATTTT. Amino acid sequence: CASSPRAGGKVDNQPQHF. Variable domain in full (rest from reference TRBV18 and TRBJ1-5): NAGVMQNPRHLVRRRGQEARLRCSPMKGHSHVYWYRQLPEEGLKFMVYLQKENIIDESGMPKERFSAEFPKEGPSILRIQQVVRGDSAAYFCASSPRAGGKVDNQPQHFGDGTRLSIL.

This chain links TRBV7-8 with TRBJ2-7; a possible D gene is TRBD1 (5 bases). V lost 4 bases and J 3 bases, leaving 13 bases between the germline ends. This CDR3 contains 14 residues. CDR1 and CDR2 (germline): SGHVS, FQNEAQ. CDR3 nucleotide sequence: TGTGCCAGCAGCTACAGGCGGCAGAACTACGAGCAGTACTTC. It codes for CASSYRRQNYEQYF. The full variable domain, with the rest looked up from reference TRBV7-8 and TRBJ2-7, is GAGVSQSPRYKVAKRGQDVALRCDPISGHVSLFWYQQALGQGPEFLTYFQNEAQLDKSGLPSDRFFAERPEGSVSTLKIQRTQQEDSAVYLCASSYRRQNYEQYFGPGTRLTVT.

The DNA of the CDR3 is TGTGCCAGCACAGCGGGGGGAGGGAACACTGAAGCTTTCTTT. As protein: CASTAGGGNTEAFF. The V call is TRBV2, the J call TRBJ1-1; tentatively, D is TRBD1 (5 bases). Germline-derived CDR1 and CDR2 are SNHLY and FYNNEI. The CDR3 spans 14 residues. The germline V and J ends were trimmed by 7 bases and 1 base, with 13 bases remaining between them.

The chain combines TRBV2 with TRBJ1-2, with D hard to call. The CDR3 length is 13 residues. Germline V gives CDR1 SNHLY, CDR2 FYNNEI. Trimming took 2 bases from V and 4 from J, leaving 8 bases between them. The CDR3 loop is CASSESGSYGYTF. CDR3 bases: TGTGCCAGCAGTGAATCCGGTTCCTATGGCTACACCTTC. Full variable domain (missing parts from reference TRBV2 and TRBJ1-2): EPEVTQTPSHQVTQMGQEVILRCVPISNHLYFYWYRQILGQKVEFLVSFYNNEISEKSEIFDDQFSVERPDGSNFTLKIRSTKLEDSAMYFCASSESGSYGYTFGSGTRLTVV.

This clone has only a few counts. This chain joins TRBV6-6 and TRBJ1-1; 7 bases line up with TRBD1. The CDR3 runs to 15 residues. After removal of 6 bases from V and 1 base from J, the junction contained 8 bases not matched to a gene. Germline lookup yields CDR1 MNHNY and CDR2 SVGAGI (reference sequence). The CDR3 loop is CASREHRGGNTEAFF. In DNA form, the CDR3 reads TGTGCCAGCAGAGAACACAGGGGTGGGAACACTGAAGCTTTCTTT.

V and J are TRBV7-2 and TRBJ1-2, with 9 bases aligning to TRBD1. V lost 5 bases to trimming and J lost 8 bases; unmatched junction nucleotides: 6. The CDR3 covers 13 residues. Germline V CDR1 and CDR2: SGHTA, FQGNSA. The CDR3 sequence: CASSTQGARGYTF. The CDR3 DNA follows: TGTGCCAGCAGCACACAGGGGGCGAGGGGCTACACCTTC. Full variable domain (missing parts from reference TRBV7-2 and TRBJ1-2): GAGVSQSPSNKVTEKGKDVELRCDPISGHTALYWYRQSLGQGLEFLIYFQGNSAPDKSGLPSDRFSAERTGGSVSTLTIQRTQQEDSAVYLCASSTQGARGYTFGSGTRLTVV.

The chain carries TRBV2 and TRBJ2-1; D gene ambiguous. This CDR3 has 13 residues. The germline gives CDR1 SNHLY, CDR2 FYNNEI. Trimming cost V 8 bases and J 1 base, with 9 bases left between them. The CDR3 nucleotides read TGTGCCAGCTCACGGTATTCCTACAATGAGCAGTTCTTC. Encoded protein: CASSRYSYNEQFF.

This sequence joins TRBV27 and TRBJ1-1; D may be TRBD1 (5 bases). The CDR3 runs to 16 residues. In germline, CDR1 is MNHEY, CDR2 SMNVEV (reference sequence). Trimming removed 4 bases at V and 1 base at J, with 16 bases between. This CDR3 reads CASSSLPTERNTEAFF. The CDR3 DNA sequence: TGTGCCAGCAGTTCCCTCCCGACAGAACGGAACACTGAAGCTTTCTTT.

The chain joins TRBV5-1 to TRBJ1-1; D not resolved. Trimming cost V 0 bases and J 7 bases, with 7 bases left between them. The CDR3 is made up of 12 amino acids. CDR1 is SGHRS, CDR2 YFSETQ, per germline. DNA for the CDR3: TGCGCCAGCAGCTTGGCAGGTAATGAAGCTTTCTTT. Its protein product is CASSLAGNEAFF. Filled out from reference TRBV5-1 and TRBJ1-1, the complete variable domain reads KAGVTQTPRYLIKTRGQQVTLSCSPISGHRSVSWYQQTPGQGLQFLFEYFSETQRNKGNFPGRFSGRQFSNSRSEMNVSTLELGDSALYLCASSLAGNEAFFGQGTRLTVV.

The rearrangement links TRBV29-1 to TRBJ1-4; a possible D gene is TRBD1 (6 bases). The CDR3 totals 14 residues. Germline V gene lookup returns CDR1 SQVTM and CDR2 ANQGSEA. The V end was cut by 2 bases, the J end by 8 bases, with 15 bases between. As DNA, the CDR3 is TGCAGCGTTGAATTGATAGGGGGAAGGGAAAAACTGTTTTTT. Translating gives CSVELIGGREKLFF.

This clone was picked up one time. This chain connects TRBV19 to TRBJ1-5, with D perhaps matching TRBD1 (5 bases). CDR3 length: 15 residues. Trimming took 3 bases from V and 2 from J, leaving 11 bases between them. The germline V gene has CDR1 LNHDA and CDR2 SQIVND (reference sequence). Written as DNA, the CDR3 is TGTGCCAGTAGTATTCCCCAGGGTGGCAATCAGCCCCAGCATTTT. Amino acid sequence: CASSIPQGGNQPQHF.

The chain combines TRBV6-6 with TRBJ1-1, with D possibly matching TRBD1 (5 bases). The CDR3 runs to 14 residues. CDR1 and CDR2 from the germline V gene are MNHNY and SVGAGI (reference sequence). V lost 0 bases and J lost 1, with 6 bases in between. This chain's CDR3 is CASSYSQGNTEAFF. The CDR3 DNA sequence: TGTGCCAGCAGTTACTCTCAGGGGAACACTGAAGCTTTCTTT.

The chain employs TRBV5-4 and TRBJ1-5; TRBD1 matches at 8 bases. Germline assignment: CDR1 SGHNT and CDR2 YYREEE (reference sequence). V shed 3 bases, J shed 3 bases, and the junction held 5 bases outside the gene matches. The CDR3 has 15 residues. As DNA, the CDR3 is TGTGCCAGCAGCTCCGGACAGGGTACCAATCAGCCCCAGCATTTT. Protein sequence: CASSSGQGTNQPQHF.

The chain recombines TRBV13 with TRBJ2-3, with 7 bases lining up with TRBD1. The CDR3 has 16 amino acids. V shed 7 bases and J 4 bases; nucleotides not matched to a gene: 14. Germline-derived CDR1 and CDR2 are PRHDT and FYEKMQ (reference sequence). CDR3 protein: CASTPRGLPMPDTQYF. The CDR3 DNA reads TGTGCCAGCACTCCGAGGGGGCTCCCAATGCCAGATACGCAGTATTTT.

The chain is built from TRBV14 and TRBJ1-3; D gene unclear. The CDR3 consists of 16 residues. V was cut by 2 bases and J by 0 bases, with 11 bases left in between. Germline-derived CDR1 and CDR2 are SGHDN and FVKESK. CDR3 in amino acids: CASSQIWPPSGNTIYF. The CDR3, as DNA: TGTGCCAGCAGCCAAATTTGGCCCCCCTCTGGAAACACCATATATTTT.